These 21 T cell receptor beta chains came from one sample sequenced in a study of siplizumab effects on memory and regulatory T cells. TCRdb's copy holds only in-frame clones and misses some; the assay was immunoSEQ multiplex PCR. The sample lists about 110,000 clones, around 90% seen once, with 1.3% in the top ten. The specimen sequenced was CD4+ T cells sorted from blood. The receptors originated from a human donor in good health.

This sequence joins TRBV6-5 and TRBJ2-7; 13 nucleotides align to TRBD2. Trimming removed 2 bases from V and 7 bases from J; junction bases left unmatched: 5. The CDR3 spans 15 residues. From germline, CDR1 is MNHEY and CDR2 SVGAGI. CDR3 residues: CASSYGTSGTDEQYF. DNA of the CDR3: TGTGCCAGCAGTTACGGGACTAGCGGGACAGATGAGCAGTACTTC.

The chain combines TRBV4-1 with TRBJ2-5; 7 bases align to TRBD2. Germline lookup yields CDR1 MGHRA and CDR2 YSYEKL. With 4 bases clipped from V and 5 bases from J, the junction kept 10 bases outside the gene matches. The CDR3 runs to 15 residues. CDR3 protein: CASSPPGTTAETQYF. The CDR3 DNA is TGCGCCAGCAGCCCGCCCGGGACTACGGCCGAGACCCAGTACTTC.

This clone has only one observation. The V gene is TRBV7-8, the J gene TRBJ2-7, with 13 bases aligning to TRBD2. Germline V lookup: CDR1 SGHVS, CDR2 FQNEAQ. V shed 5 bases and J 5 bases; nucleotides not matched to a gene: 3. The CDR3 contains 14 residues. Here the CDR3 reads CASSLGTSGNEQYF. In DNA, the CDR3 is TGTGCCAGCAGCCTCGGGACTAGCGGGAACGAGCAGTACTTC.

V and J are TRBV7-2 and TRBJ2-2; D unresolved. The germline V gene has CDR1 SGHTA and CDR2 FQGNSA. This CDR3 has 19 amino acids. The V and J ends lost 5 bases and 0 bases respectively, with 22 bases between them. CDR3 in amino acids: CASSPPNGLGSTNTGELFF. In DNA form, the CDR3 reads TGTGCCAGCAGCCCCCCTAACGGTTTAGGCTCTACGAACACCGGGGAGCTGTTTTTT. Based on the CDR3 plus reference TRBV7-2 and TRBJ2-2, the full variable domain is GAGVSQSPSNKVTEKGKDVELRCDPISGHTALYWYRQSLGQGLEFLIYFQGNSAPDKSGLPSDRFSAERTGGSVSTLTIQRTQQEDSAVYLCASSPPNGLGSTNTGELFFGEGSRLTVL.

This chain joins TRBV6-6 and TRBJ1-2, with D hard to call. Germline V lookup: CDR1 MNHNY, CDR2 SVGAGI (reference sequence). Trimming took 6 bases from V and 4 from J, leaving 15 bases between them. This CDR3 has 14 amino acids. In DNA, the CDR3 is TGTGCCAGCAGGTACGACGGTGTAAGCTATGGCTACACCTTC. Protein: CASRYDGVSYGYTF.

J is TRBJ2-5 and V is TRBV11-2; 13 bases fit TRBD2. V was pared by 5 bases and J by 5 bases, with 8 bases of the junction left unmatched. The CDR3 runs to 16 residues. From germline, CDR1 is SGHAT and CDR2 FQNNGV. CDR3 residues: CASSQGLAGARETQYF. Written as DNA, the CDR3 is TGTGCCAGCAGCCAAGGACTAGCGGGGGCCCGGGAGACCCAGTACTTC.

The chain recombines TRBV18 with TRBJ2-3; no firm D call. The CDR3 has 14 amino acids. Trimming stripped 6 bases from V and 4 bases from J, with 14 bases between. Germline V gene lookup returns CDR1 KGHSH and CDR2 LQKENI. The CDR3 DNA sequence: TGTGCCAGCTCGCGAGCCCCAGGAGCAGATACGCAGTATTTT. This gives the protein CASSRAPGADTQYF.

This clone was observed a single time. V usage is TRBV7-9 and J usage is TRBJ1-5; D gene ambiguous. The V gene's germline CDR1 is SEHNR and CDR2 FQNEAQ (reference sequence). The CDR3 has 13 residues. Trimming stripped 0 bases from V and 7 bases from J, with 7 bases between. DNA for the CDR3: TGTGCCAGCAGCTTAGCTGGTGGACAGCCCCAGCATTTT. The encoded protein is CASSLAGGQPQHF.

The chain links TRBV25-1 to TRBJ1-6, with unresolved D. The CDR3 totals 15 residues. CDR1 is MGHDK, CDR2 SYGVNS, per germline. V lost 7 bases and J lost 7, with 17 bases in between. CDR3 sequence (DNA): TGTGCCAGCACCCCGCGGCGGGGAGGAAATTCACCCCTCCACTTT. Protein: CASTPRRGGNSPLHF.

The V and J genes are TRBV6-5 and TRBJ1-2; 7 nucleotides line up with TRBD1. V dropped 7 bases and J dropped 2; count of bases not matched to a gene: 10. Germline V gives CDR1 MNHEY, CDR2 SVGAGI. The CDR3 length is 15 residues. The CDR3 sequence: CASTPGGTANYGYTF. The CDR3 DNA reads TGTGCCAGCACTCCCGGAGGGACAGCGAACTATGGCTACACCTTC.

The chain has TRBV18 and TRBJ1-2, with 8 bases aligning to TRBD1. After removal of 3 bases from V and 5 bases from J, the junction contained 8 bases not matched to a gene. The CDR3 length is 15 residues. Germline values: CDR1 KGHSH, CDR2 LQKENI. The DNA for the CDR3 is TGTGCCAGCTCACCTCTGGACAGGGAGGGATATGGCTACACCTTC. Residues: CASSPLDREGYGYTF.

V and J are TRBV6-5 and TRBJ2-1; tentative D call: TRBD2 (6 bases). The CDR3 runs to 15 residues. CDR1 is MNHEY, CDR2 SVGAGI, per germline. The germline V and J ends were trimmed by 2 bases and 3 bases, with 11 bases remaining between them. CDR3 sequence: CASSYDGGNYNEQFF. For the CDR3, the DNA is TGTGCCAGCAGTTACGATGGGGGGAACTACAATGAGCAGTTCTTC.

This chain links TRBV5-1 with TRBJ2-7; D ambiguous. CDR3 size: 15 residues. Germline V gives CDR1 SGHRS, CDR2 YFSETQ. V was clipped by 0 bases and J by 0 bases, with 10 bases between them. Here the CDR3 DNA reads TGCGCCAGCAGCTTGGCCGTTGGGTTCTCCTACGAGCAGTACTTC. Its translation is CASSLAVGFSYEQYF.

This chain joins TRBV5-4 and TRBJ2-7; possible D gene TRBD1, 5 bases. Trimming shortened V by 4 bases and J by 2 bases, and 13 bases separated the two germline ends. The germline V gene has CDR1 SGHNT and CDR2 YYREEE (reference sequence). The CDR3 contains 14 residues. CDR3 sequence: CASSHGQEPYEQYF. The CDR3, as DNA: TGTGCCAGCAGCCACGGACAAGAACCCTACGAGCAGTACTTC.

As DNA, the CDR3 is TGTGCCAGCAGCCTACAGCGGGGGGGACCCTACGAGCAGTACTTC. The encoded protein is CASSLQRGGPYEQYF. The gene calls are TRBV27 and TRBJ2-7; 10 bases fit TRBD2. Germline V gene lookup returns CDR1 MNHEY and CDR2 SMNVEV (reference sequence). CDR3 length: 15 amino acids. Losses at the gene ends were 6 bases for V and 2 bases for J; bases not matched to a gene: 7.

The chain couples TRBV6-5 to TRBJ2-7; D call uncertain. This CDR3 is 14 amino acids long. V lost 7 bases to trimming and J lost 6 bases, with 19 bases between them. CDR1 and CDR2 from the germline V gene are MNHEY and SVGAGI. CDR3 protein: CASNNRQTWGEQYF. In DNA form, the CDR3 reads TGTGCCAGCAACAATCGGCAGACTTGGGGCGAGCAGTACTTC.

This chain joins TRBV4-2 and TRBJ2-3; TRBD2 agrees at 7 bases. Germline V gene sequence: CDR1 LGHNA, CDR2 YNFKEQ. This CDR3 comprises 15 residues. J was trimmed by 2 bases and V by 4 bases; bases with no gene match: 6. CDR3 loop: CASSPSSGPTDTQYF. CDR3 bases: TGTGCCAGCAGCCCCTCTAGCGGACCCACAGATACGCAGTATTTT.

The rearrangement uses TRBV4-1 and TRBJ1-2; D gene uncertain. The length of the CDR3 is 16 residues. CDR1 is MGHRA and CDR2 is YSYEKL in the germline V gene. The germline V and J ends were trimmed by 1 base and 6 bases, with 18 bases remaining between them. The CDR3 region has the DNA TGCGCCAGCAGCCAAGGTTTGAAAGGTATGCTCGATGGCTACACCTTC. This sequence encodes CASSQGLKGMLDGYTF.

This chain connects TRBV6-6 to TRBJ1-3; TRBD1 is a possible D gene (5 bases). The CDR3 loop spans 14 amino acids. Germline V CDR1 and CDR2: MNHNY, SVGAGI (reference sequence). Trimming shortened V by 9 bases and J by 3 bases, and 15 bases separated the two germline ends. The DNA of the CDR3 is TGTGCCAGTGGGACCGCTTCCCGTGGAAACACCATATATTTT. Translated: CASGTASRGNTIYF.

This chain links TRBV14 with TRBJ1-2; possible D gene TRBD1, 5 bases. This CDR3 spans 15 amino acids. Germline CDR1 is SGHDN and CDR2 is FVKESK. Trimming left V 2 bases short and J 3 bases short, with 13 bases between. CDR3 nucleotides: TGTGCCAGCAGCCAAAATGACAGAACTTACTATGGCTACACCTTC. Translation gives CASSQNDRTYYGYTF.

CDR3 residues: CASNLQGPSTDTQYF. The CDR3 DNA reads as TGTGCCAGCAACTTGCAGGGCCCTAGCACAGATACGCAGTATTTT. The rearrangement joins TRBV2 to TRBJ2-3; a weak D match, TRBD1 (5 bases). The CDR3 sequence is 15 residues long. V was trimmed by 7 bases and J by 0 bases, leaving 14 bases between them. CDR1 is SNHLY, CDR2 FYNNEI, per germline.